This is a list of T cell receptor beta chains from one sample in a study of read filtering for tumor transcriptome and immune sequencing. One entry per CDR3 protein, called by TCRdb with MiXCR from the reads. Here the sample spans tens of thousands of distinct CDR3 sequences, roughly 14% being singletons. Sequences were obtained from a population of CD138-negative cells sorted from bone marrow. Receptors were obtained from a donor aged 40 or over with multiple myeloma. Both conserved end residues are part of each CDR3. A D gene is named only where the DNA matches it firmly. The size of a clone is reported for some rows only, either as once, few or many, or as a class for expanded clones.

J gene: TRBJ1-5
clone size: many
D gene: TRBD1
V gene: TRBV28
CDR3 DNA: TGTGCCAGCAGTTTACCCTTAGACAGGGATCAGCCCCAGCATTTT
CDR3 protein: CASSLPLDRDQPQHF

J gene: TRBJ1-5
clone size: many
D gene: -
V gene: TRBV6-2/TRBV6-3
CDR3 DNA: TGTGCCAGCAGTTTGGCCAGTGCCAATCAGCCCCAGCATTTT
CDR3 protein: CASSLASANQPQHF

J gene: TRBJ2-2
clone size: -
D gene: -
V gene: TRBV6-2/TRBV6-3
CDR3 DNA: TGTGCCAGCAGTTTTATCGGCCGCGGGGAGCTGTTTTTT
CDR3 protein: CASSFIGRGELFF

J gene: TRBJ2-3
clone size: few
D gene: -
V gene: TRBV11-3
CDR3 DNA: TGTGCCAGCAGCCCTGGTCAGGGAGGAGATACGCAGTATTTT
CDR3 protein: CASSPGQGGDTQYF

J gene: TRBJ2-2
clone size: few
D gene: TRBD1
V gene: TRBV28
CDR3 DNA: TGTGCCAGCAGTGTACCACAGGGGTACGGATCCGGGGAGCTGTTTTTT
CDR3 protein: CASSVPQGYGSGELFF

J gene: TRBJ1-5
clone size: many
D gene: -
V gene: TRBV7-2
CDR3 DNA: TGTGCCAGCAGCTTAGTGGTAGTATCGGGGCAGCCCCAGCATTTT
CDR3 protein: CASSLVVVSGQPQHF

J gene: TRBJ1-3
clone size: -
D gene: -
V gene: TRBV28
CDR3 DNA: TGTGCCAGCAGACTAGGGGTGGGAGGAAACACCATATATTTT
CDR3 protein: CASRLGVGGNTIYF

J gene: TRBJ2-3
clone size: many
D gene: TRBD2
V gene: TRBV6-5
CDR3 DNA: TGTGCCAGCAGCCCTAGGATCCTAGCGGGAGGCCCAGATACGCAGTATTTT
CDR3 protein: CASSPRILAGGPDTQYF

J gene: TRBJ1-1
clone size: many
D gene: TRBD1
V gene: TRBV24-1
CDR3 DNA: TGTGCCACCAGTGACCGACAGGGGAACACTGAAGCTTTCTTT
CDR3 protein: CATSDRQGNTEAFF

J gene: TRBJ2-1
clone size: -
D gene: TRBD2
V gene: TRBV12-3/TRBV12-4
CDR3 DNA: TGTGCCAGCAGTTTATGGGGGGGGGACAATGAGCAGTTCTTC
CDR3 protein: CASSLWGGDNEQFF

J gene: TRBJ2-2
clone size: many
D gene: -
V gene: TRBV24-1
CDR3 DNA: TGTGCCACCAGTGATCCCGGCAGGGCGGCCGGGGAGCTGTTTTTT
CDR3 protein: CATSDPGRAAGELFF

J gene: TRBJ1-1
clone size: many
D gene: TRBD1
V gene: TRBV7-9
CDR3 DNA: TGTGCCAGTCCGACAGGGGATGGCTCTGAAGCTTTCTTT
CDR3 protein: CASPTGDGSEAFF

J gene: TRBJ1-5
clone size: many
D gene: -
V gene: TRBV19
CDR3 DNA: TGTGCCAGTAGTATTTGGGATCAGCCCCAGCATTTT
CDR3 protein: CASSIWDQPQHF

J gene: TRBJ2-1
clone size: -
D gene: -
V gene: TRBV3-1
CDR3 DNA: TGTGCCAGCACTGGGCACTATCCCTCCTACAATGAGCAGTTCTTC
CDR3 protein: CASTGHYPSYNEQFF

J gene: TRBJ1-1
clone size: many
D gene: -
V gene: TRBV4-3
CDR3 DNA: TGCGCCAGCAGCCGTCGGGGCGGGGGGCTAACTGAAGCTTTCTTT
CDR3 protein: CASSRRGGGLTEAFF

J gene: TRBJ2-5
clone size: many
D gene: -
V gene: TRBV12-3/TRBV12-4
CDR3 DNA: TGTGCCAGCAGTTCCGGGACGGGGGAGACCCAGTACTTC
CDR3 protein: CASSSGTGETQYF

J gene: TRBJ2-7
clone size: many
D gene: -
V gene: TRBV5-1
CDR3 DNA: TGCGCCAGCAGCCCCCCCTTAATGGGCGCCGGAAAAAGATTCTACGAGCAGTACTTC
CDR3 protein: CASSPPLMGAGKRFYEQYF